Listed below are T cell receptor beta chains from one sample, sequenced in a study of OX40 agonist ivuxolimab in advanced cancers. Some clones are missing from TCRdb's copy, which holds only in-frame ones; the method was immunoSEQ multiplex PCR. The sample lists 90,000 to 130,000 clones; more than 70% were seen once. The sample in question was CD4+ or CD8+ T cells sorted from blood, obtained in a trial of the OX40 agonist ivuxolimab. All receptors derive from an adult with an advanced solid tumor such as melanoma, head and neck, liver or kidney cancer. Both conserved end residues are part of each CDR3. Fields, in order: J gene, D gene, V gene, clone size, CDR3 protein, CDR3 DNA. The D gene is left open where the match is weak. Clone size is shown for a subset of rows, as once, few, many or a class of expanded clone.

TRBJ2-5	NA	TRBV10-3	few	CAISDGDTQETQYF	TGTGCCATCAGTGACGGGGACACGCAAGAGACCCAGTACTTC
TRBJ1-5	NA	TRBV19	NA	CASSISGDMSFQPQHF	TGTGCCAGTAGTATTAGTGGGGACATGTCCTTTCAGCCCCAGCATTTT
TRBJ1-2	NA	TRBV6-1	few	CASSEARGAPYGYTF	TGTGCCAGCAGTGAAGCGCGGGGAGCCCCCTATGGCTACACCTTC
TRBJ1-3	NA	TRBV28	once	CASSLRAPNTIYF	TGTGCCAGCAGTTTAAGAGCGCCCAACACCATATATTTT
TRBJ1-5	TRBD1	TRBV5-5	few	CASSLDRGGQPQHF	TGTGCCAGCAGCTTGGACAGGGGTGGTCAGCCCCAGCATTTT
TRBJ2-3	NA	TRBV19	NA	CASSDPVMDTQYF	TGTGCCAGTAGTGACCCTGTCATGGATACGCAGTATTTT
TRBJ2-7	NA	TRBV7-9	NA	CASSLNHNYEQYF	TGTGCCAGCAGCTTAAATCATAACTACGAGCAGTACTTC
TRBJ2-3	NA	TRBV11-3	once	CASSLELTDTQYF	TGTGCCAGCAGCCTAGAGTTGACGGATACGCAGTATTTT
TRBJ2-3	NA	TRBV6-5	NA	CASSYYGGSTDTQYF	TGTGCCAGCAGTTACTATGGCGGGAGCACAGATACGCAGTATTTT
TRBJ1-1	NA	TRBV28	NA	CASKVVTEAFF	TGTGCCAGCAAAGTAGTAACTGAAGCTTTCTTT
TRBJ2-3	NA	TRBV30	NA	CAWREGGGTDTQYF	TGTGCCTGGAGGGAGGGGGGTGGCACAGATACGCAGTATTTT
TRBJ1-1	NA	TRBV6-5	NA	CASSYVTVGGTEAFF	TGTGCCAGCAGTTACGTGACAGTTGGAGGGACTGAAGCTTTCTTT
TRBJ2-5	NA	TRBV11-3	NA	CASSPGQGASQYF	TGTGCCAGCAGCCCGGGACAAGGGGCATCCCAGTACTTC
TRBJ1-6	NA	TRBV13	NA	CASSSGRGSYNSPLHF	TGTGCCAGCAGCTCCGGTAGAGGGAGTTATAATTCACCCCTCCACTTT
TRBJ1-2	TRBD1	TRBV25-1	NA	CASSPTGVTNYGYTF	TGTGCCAGCAGTCCCACAGGGGTAACTAACTATGGCTACACCTTC
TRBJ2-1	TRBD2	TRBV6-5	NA	CASGSSGSSEQFF	TGTGCCAGCGGGTCTAGCGGGAGTAGTGAGCAGTTCTTC
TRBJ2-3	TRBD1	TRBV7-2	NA	CASSLGTGRTDTQYF	TGTGCCAGCAGCTTAGGGACAGGGAGGACAGATACGCAGTATTTT
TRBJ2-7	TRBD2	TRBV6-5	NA	CASSPQRSSGQKNF	TGTGCCAGCAGTCCCCAGCGCTCTAGCGGGCAAAAGAACTTC
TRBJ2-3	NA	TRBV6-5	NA	CASSYSRVGGTDTQYF	TGTGCCAGCAGTTACTCGAGGGTAGGGGGCACAGATACGCAGTATTTT
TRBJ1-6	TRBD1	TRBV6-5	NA	CASSTVRQGDSPLHF	TGTGCCAGCAGTACCGTCCGACAGGGCGATTCACCCCTCCACTTT
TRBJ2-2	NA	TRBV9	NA	CASSGTANTGELFF	TGTGCCAGCAGCGGGACAGCGAACACCGGGGAGCTGTTTTTT
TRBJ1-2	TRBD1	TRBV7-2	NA	CASSLGPDRGTGYTF	TGTGCCAGCAGCTTAGGCCCGGACAGGGGAACGGGCTACACCTTC
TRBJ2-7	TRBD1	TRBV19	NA	CASSSPRAGTGSPYEQYF	TGTGCCAGTAGTTCTCCCCGTGCCGGGACAGGGAGTCCCTACGAGCAGTACTTC
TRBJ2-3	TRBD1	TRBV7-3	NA	CASSLQGAADTQYF	TGTGCCAGCAGCTTACAGGGGGCGGCAGATACGCAGTATTTT
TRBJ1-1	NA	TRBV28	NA	CASSLERGFTDTEAFF	TGTGCCAGCAGTTTAGAGAGGGGGTTTACGGACACTGAAGCTTTCTTT